This TCR beta chain was identified during a study of cytomegalovirus exposure and HLA in healthy donors. V was pared by 5 bases and J by 5 bases, with 19 bases between. The CDR3 spans 16 residues. Germline CDR1 and CDR2: SGHTA and FQGNSA. Study-wide results and caveats: When presence/absence was analysed, sequencing depth was taken to be roughly uniform across donors. As a later analysis revealed, the rate of TCR association differed by HLA locus, with DRB1 most and HLA-C fewest. In vitro checks showed that a few CMV-associated chains really do target CMV antigens.

The PCR ran on 60 Vbeta and 13 Jbeta primers. Clones were read by immunoSEQ multiplex PCR, and TCRdb kept only the in-frame ones, dropping some. The sample holds some 120,000 clones; 77% are singletons and the top ten take around 4%. This clone has more than one count but fewer than ten. Its antigen is undetermined. Absent from the records is this donor's CMV serostatus. The origin of this receptor is a human donor in good health. Material: PBMCs. V and J are TRBV7-2 and TRBJ1-5, with no clear D. The DNA for the CDR3 is TGTGCCAGCAGCCCCTGGACTTCCCAGACGCATCAGCCCCAGCATTTT. Its translation is CASSPWTSQTHQPQHF.